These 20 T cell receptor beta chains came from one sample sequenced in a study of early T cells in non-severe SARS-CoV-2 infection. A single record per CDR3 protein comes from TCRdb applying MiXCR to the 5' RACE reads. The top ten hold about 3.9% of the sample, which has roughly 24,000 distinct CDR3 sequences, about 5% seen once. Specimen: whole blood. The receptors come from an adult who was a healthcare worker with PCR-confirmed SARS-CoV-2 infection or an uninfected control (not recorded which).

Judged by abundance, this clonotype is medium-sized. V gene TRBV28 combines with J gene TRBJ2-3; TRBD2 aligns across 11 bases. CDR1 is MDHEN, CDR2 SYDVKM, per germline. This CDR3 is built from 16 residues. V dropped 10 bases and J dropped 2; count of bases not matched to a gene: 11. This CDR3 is CATNPSLAGDTDTQYF. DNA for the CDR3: TGTGCCACCAACCCCTCACTAGCGGGGGACACAGATACGCAGTATTTT.

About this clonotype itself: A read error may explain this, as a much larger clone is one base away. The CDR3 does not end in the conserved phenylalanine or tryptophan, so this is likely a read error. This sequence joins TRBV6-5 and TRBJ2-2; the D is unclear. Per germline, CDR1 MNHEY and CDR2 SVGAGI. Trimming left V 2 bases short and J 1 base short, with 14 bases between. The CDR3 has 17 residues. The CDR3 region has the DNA TGTGCCAGCAGTTACGACGGCCTCCGTTTGAACACCGGGGAGCTGTTTTAT. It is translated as CASSYDGLRLNTGELFY.

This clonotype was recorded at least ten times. CDR3: CASSIGLTGFAKSEAFF. The CDR3 DNA follows: TGTGCCAGTAGTATAGGCCTTACAGGGTTTGCGAAGAGTGAAGCTTTCTTT. The chain combines TRBV19 with TRBJ1-1; a weak D match, TRBD1 (6 bases). There are 17 residues in the CDR3. CDR1 and CDR2 (germline): LNHDA, SQIVND (reference sequence). Trimming shortened V by 1 base and J by 7 bases, and 22 bases separated the two germline ends.

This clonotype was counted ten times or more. The CDR3 protein is CSAALGGSNEKLFF. In DNA form, the CDR3 reads TGCAGTGCTGCACTGGGCGGATCTAATGAAAAACTGTTTTTT. V usage is TRBV20-1 and J usage is TRBJ1-4; D is unresolved. Germline CDR1 DFQATT, CDR2 SNEGSKA (reference sequence). Between the trimmed V and J ends, which lost 5 bases and 3 bases, there was a span of 13 bases. This CDR3 contains 14 residues.

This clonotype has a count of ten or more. CDR3 in amino acids: CASSLIAGIAGNTEAFF. CDR3 nucleotides: TGCGCCAGCAGCTTGATCGCAGGGATAGCGGGGAACACTGAAGCTTTCTTT. V and J are TRBV5-1 and TRBJ1-1; D is perhaps TRBD1 (5 bases). From germline, CDR1 is SGHRS and CDR2 YFSETQ. The CDR3 totals 17 residues. Between the trimmed V and J ends, which lost 1 base and 1 base, there was a span of 17 bases.

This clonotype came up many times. The CDR3 sequence: CASSSGSTDTQYF. In DNA, the CDR3 is TGCGCCAGCAGTAGCGGGAGCACAGATACGCAGTATTTT. This chain joins TRBV10-2 and TRBJ2-3, with D tentatively TRBD2 (6 bases). The V gene lost 5 bases and the J gene lost 0 bases, with 6 bases spanning the gap. The CDR3 spans 13 residues. Germline V gene lookup returns CDR1 WSHSY and CDR2 SAAADI.

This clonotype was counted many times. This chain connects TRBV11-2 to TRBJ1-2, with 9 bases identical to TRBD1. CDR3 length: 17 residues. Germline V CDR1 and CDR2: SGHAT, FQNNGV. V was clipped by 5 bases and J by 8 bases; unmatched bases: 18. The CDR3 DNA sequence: TGTGCCAGCAGCGAATCGCCGGGACAGGGAAGAGTGGTGGGCTACACCTTC. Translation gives CASSESPGQGRVVGYTF.

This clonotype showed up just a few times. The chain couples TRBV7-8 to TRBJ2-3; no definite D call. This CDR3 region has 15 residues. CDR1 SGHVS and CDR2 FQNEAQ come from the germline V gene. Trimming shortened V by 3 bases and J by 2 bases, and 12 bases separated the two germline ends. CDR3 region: CASSLDGKLTDTQYF. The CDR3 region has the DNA TGTGCCAGCAGCTTGGACGGAAAACTCACAGATACGCAGTATTTT. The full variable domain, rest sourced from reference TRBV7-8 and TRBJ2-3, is GAGVSQSPRYKVAKRGQDVALRCDPISGHVSLFWYQQALGQGPEFLTYFQNEAQLDKSGLPSDRFFAERPEGSVSTLKIQRTQQEDSAVYLCASSLDGKLTDTQYFGPGTRLTVL.

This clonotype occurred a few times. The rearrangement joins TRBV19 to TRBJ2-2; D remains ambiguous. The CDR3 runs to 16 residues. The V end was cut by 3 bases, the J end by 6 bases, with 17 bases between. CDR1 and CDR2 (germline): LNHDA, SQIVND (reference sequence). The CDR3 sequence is CASSIGGSYQPGELFF. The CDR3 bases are TGTGCCAGTAGTATCGGCGGTTCTTATCAACCCGGGGAGCTGTTTTTT.

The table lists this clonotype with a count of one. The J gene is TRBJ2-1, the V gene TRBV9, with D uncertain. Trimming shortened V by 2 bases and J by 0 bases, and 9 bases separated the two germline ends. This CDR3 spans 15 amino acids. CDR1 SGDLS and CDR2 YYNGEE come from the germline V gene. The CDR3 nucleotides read TGTGCCAGCAGCGTTGACTCCAGCTCCTACAATGAGCAGTTCTTC. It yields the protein CASSVDSSSYNEQFF.

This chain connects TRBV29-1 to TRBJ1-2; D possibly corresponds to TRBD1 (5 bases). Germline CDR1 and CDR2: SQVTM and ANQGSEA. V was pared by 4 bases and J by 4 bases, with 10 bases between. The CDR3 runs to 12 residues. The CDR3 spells CSVVSGGYGYTF. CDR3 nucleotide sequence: TGCAGCGTTGTTTCTGGGGGCTATGGCTACACCTTC.

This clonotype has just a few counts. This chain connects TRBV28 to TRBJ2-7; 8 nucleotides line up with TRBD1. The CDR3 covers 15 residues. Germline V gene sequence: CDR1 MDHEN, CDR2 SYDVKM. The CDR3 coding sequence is TGTGCATCCAAGCAGATCCTAGGACAGGGTTACGAGCAGTACTTC. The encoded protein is CASKQILGQGYEQYF.

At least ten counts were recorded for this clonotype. CDR3 coding DNA: TGTGCCAGCAGCACCAGGACGGATTCCTACGAGCAGTACTTC. Its protein is CASSTRTDSYEQYF. The rearrangement links TRBV7-8 to TRBJ2-7; no clear D gene. CDR3 size: 14 residues. Germline-derived CDR1 and CDR2 are SGHVS and FQNEAQ. Trimming stripped 5 bases from V and 1 base from J, with 12 bases between.

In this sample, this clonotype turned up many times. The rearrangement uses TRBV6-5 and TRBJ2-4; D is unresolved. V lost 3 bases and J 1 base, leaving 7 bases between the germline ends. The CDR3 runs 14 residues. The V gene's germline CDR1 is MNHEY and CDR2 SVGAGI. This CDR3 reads CASSYAGAKNIQYF. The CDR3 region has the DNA TGTGCCAGCAGTTATGCCGGGGCCAAAAACATTCAGTACTTC.

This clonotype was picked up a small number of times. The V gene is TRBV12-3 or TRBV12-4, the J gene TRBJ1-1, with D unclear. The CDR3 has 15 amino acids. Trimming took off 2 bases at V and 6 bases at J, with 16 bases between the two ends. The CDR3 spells CASSLRREGVSEAFF. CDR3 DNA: TGTGCCAGCAGTTTAAGAAGGGAAGGAGTTTCTGAAGCTTTCTTT.

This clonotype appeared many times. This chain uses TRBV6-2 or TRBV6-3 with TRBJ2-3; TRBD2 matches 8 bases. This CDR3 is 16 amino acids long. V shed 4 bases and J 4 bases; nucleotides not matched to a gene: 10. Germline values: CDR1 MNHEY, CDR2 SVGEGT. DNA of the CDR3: TGTGCCAGCAGTTCAGCGGGGGCAGGAAGCGCAGATACGCAGTATTTT. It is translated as CASSSAGAGSADTQYF.

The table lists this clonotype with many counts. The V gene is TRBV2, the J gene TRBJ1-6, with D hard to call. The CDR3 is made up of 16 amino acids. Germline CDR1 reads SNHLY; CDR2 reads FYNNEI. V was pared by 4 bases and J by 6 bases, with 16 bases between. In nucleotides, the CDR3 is TGTGCCAGCAGTGCAGGCGCAGCCTCGATTAATTCACCCCTCCACTTT. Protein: CASSAGAASINSPLHF.

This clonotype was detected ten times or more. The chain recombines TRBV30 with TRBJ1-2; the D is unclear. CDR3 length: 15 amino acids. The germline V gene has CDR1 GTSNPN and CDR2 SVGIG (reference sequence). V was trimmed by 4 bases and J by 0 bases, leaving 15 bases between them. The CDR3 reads CAWTLVGSPNYGYTF. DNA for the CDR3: TGTGCCTGGACCCTTGTGGGGTCCCCTAACTATGGCTACACCTTC.

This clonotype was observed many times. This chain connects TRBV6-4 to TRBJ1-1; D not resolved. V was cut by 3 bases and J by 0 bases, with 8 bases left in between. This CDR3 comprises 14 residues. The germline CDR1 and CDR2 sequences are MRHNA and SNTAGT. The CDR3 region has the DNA TGTGCCAGCAGTGAAGGCAGCATGAACACTGAAGCTTTCTTT. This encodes CASSEGSMNTEAFF.

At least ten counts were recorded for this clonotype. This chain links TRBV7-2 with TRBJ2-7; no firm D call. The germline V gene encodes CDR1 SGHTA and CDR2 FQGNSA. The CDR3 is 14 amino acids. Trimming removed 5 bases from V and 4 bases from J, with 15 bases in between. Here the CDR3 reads CASSPQGPLYEQYF. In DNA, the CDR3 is TGTGCCAGCAGCCCACAAGGGCCTCTGTACGAGCAGTACTTC. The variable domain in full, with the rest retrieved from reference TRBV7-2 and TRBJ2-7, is GAGVSQSPSNKVTEKGKDVELRCDPISGHTALYWYRQSLGQGLEFLIYFQGNSAPDKSGLPSDRFSAERTGGSVSTLTIQRTQQEDSAVYLCASSPQGPLYEQYFGPGTRLTVT.